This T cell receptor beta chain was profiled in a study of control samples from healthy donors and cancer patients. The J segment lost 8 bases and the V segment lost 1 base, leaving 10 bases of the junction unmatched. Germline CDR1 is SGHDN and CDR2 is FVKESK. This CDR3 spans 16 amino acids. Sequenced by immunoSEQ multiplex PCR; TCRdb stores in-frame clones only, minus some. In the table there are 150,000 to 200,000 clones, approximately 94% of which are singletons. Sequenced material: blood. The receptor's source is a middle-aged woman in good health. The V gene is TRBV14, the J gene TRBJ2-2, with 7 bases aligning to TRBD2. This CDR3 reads CASSQGAGPTFGELFF. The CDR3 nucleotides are TGTGCCAGCAGCCAAGGAGCGGGACCCACCTTTGGGGAGCTGTTTTTT.